This T cell receptor (beta chain) is from a study of post-analysis software for immune sequencing data. Across the study: The study covered relapsing-remitting, secondary progressive and progressive-relapsing courses of multiple sclerosis. Findings and caveats of the study: When compared against controls, multiple sclerosis patients showed significantly lower normalized Chao1 diversity. Relative to controls, patients had roughly five TRBV segments at higher frequency, with TRBV5-6, TRBV5-1 and TRBV20-1 among these.

TCR beta cDNA libraries included unique molecular identifiers. Using its own MiXCR run on the PCR reads, TCRdb lists one record per CDR3 protein. In the table there are some 260,000 distinct CDR3 sequences, 30% to 45% of which are singletons. Germline V gene lookup returns CDR1 MRHNA and CDR2 SNTAGT. CDR3 length: 12 amino acids. Trimming pared 9 bases from V and 1 base from J, leaving 9 bases between. In its sample, this clonotype was seen many times. The antigen is not known. Sequenced material: blood. The chain couples TRBV6-4 to TRBJ1-1; D is undetermined. This clonotype was sampled from a girl aged 5-17 years with multiple sclerosis. In DNA, the CDR3 is TGTGCCAGTAGTCCGGGGAACACTGAAGCTTTCTTT. Translated, it gives CASSPGNTEAFF.